These 26 T cell receptor beta chains came from one sample sequenced in a study of shared clonotypes between healthy human individuals. Data came from immunoSEQ multiplex PCR; TCRdb stores just in-frame clones and leaves some out. This repertoire shows around 1.9 million clones, roughly 91% found once; its top ten account for 1.5% to 2%. CD45RO-negative, CCR7-selected cells formed the naive CD8 fraction, which excluded terminally differentiated effector memory CD45RA+ cells. The source material was naive CD8+ T cells from PBMCs. All receptors derive from a man aged 18 to 30 in good health. Some clones in this sample may be carry-over from other donors' samples.

V gene TRBV4-3 combines with J gene TRBJ2-2; 10 bases are shared with TRBD2. Per the germline V gene, CDR1 is LGHNA and CDR2 is YSLEER. There are 17 residues in the CDR3. With V trimmed by 3 bases and J by 2 bases, 6 bases remained unmatched. The CDR3 DNA reads as TGCGCCAGCAGCCACAGTCGGACTAGCGGAAACACCGGGGAGCTGTTTTTT. Its protein product is CASSHSRTSGNTGELFF.

As for this clone: Different DNA sequences within this sample yield the same CDR3. The rearrangement uses TRBV19 and TRBJ2-5; D possibly corresponds to TRBD2 (6 bases). V gave up 2 bases and J gave up 5 bases, with 15 bases separating them. Germline V gene sequence: CDR1 LNHDA, CDR2 SQIVND (reference sequence). The CDR3 consists of 15 residues. CDR3 in DNA: TGTGCCAGTAGTATACTCGGGAGAGGAGGGGAGACCCAGTACTTC. Protein: CASSILGRGGETQYF.

This chain links TRBV5-1 with TRBJ2-1, with D possibly TRBD2 on 5 matching bases. CDR3 length: 17 amino acids. The V end was cut by 1 base, the J end by 1 base, with 15 bases between. Germline CDR1 SGHRS, CDR2 YFSETQ. For the CDR3, the DNA is TGCGCCAGCAGCTTGCATTCGGGGAAGACTTCCTACAATGAGCAGTTCTTC. Its protein is CASSLHSGKTSYNEQFF. The entire variable domain, with the rest obtained from reference TRBV5-1 and TRBJ2-1, is as follows: KAGVTQTPRYLIKTRGQQVTLSCSPISGHRSVSWYQQTPGQGLQFLFEYFSETQRNKGNFPGRFSGRQFSNSRSEMNVSTLELGDSALYLCASSLHSGKTSYNEQFFGPGTRLTVL.

The chain combines TRBV5-8 with TRBJ1-4; 8 bases fit TRBD1. V was clipped by 2 bases and J by 5 bases; unmatched bases: 5. The CDR3 is 15 residues long. Germline assignment: CDR1 SGHTS and CDR2 YDEGEE. The CDR3 sequence is CASSFIWDRNEKLFF. CDR3 DNA sequence: TGTGCCAGCAGCTTTATTTGGGACAGGAATGAAAAACTGTTTTTT.

The chain recombines TRBV5-6 with TRBJ2-7; no reliable D call. The V gene lost 0 bases and the J gene lost 2 bases, with 6 bases spanning the gap. Germline lookup yields CDR1 SGHDT and CDR2 YYEEEE. The CDR3 extends over 13 amino acids. The CDR3 DNA reads TGTGCCAGCAGCTTGGCCCCAGCCTACGAGCAGTACTTC. Residues: CASSLAPAYEQYF.

This rearrangement joins TRBV19 to TRBJ2-7, with D unclear. Trimming cost V 7 bases and J 2 bases, with 21 bases left between them. This CDR3 has 16 amino acids. CDR1 and CDR2 from the germline V gene are LNHDA and SQIVND (reference sequence). DNA for the CDR3: TGTGCCAGTACTATCGATTTAGTACCTGGGGCCTACGAGCAGTACTTC. It specifies CASTIDLVPGAYEQYF.

The rearrangement uses TRBV5-1 and TRBJ1-2, with 8 positions matching TRBD1. With V trimmed by 4 bases and J by 7 bases, 3 bases remained unmatched. Germline loops: CDR1 SGHRS, CDR2 YFSETQ. The CDR3 sequence is 12 residues long. CDR3 DNA sequence: TGCGCCAGCAGCCCTGGGACAGGTGGCTACACCTTC. Its protein is CASSPGTGGYTF.

The genes are TRBV4-3 and TRBJ1-6, with no clear D. Germline assignment: CDR1 LGHNA and CDR2 YSLEER. This CDR3 region has 17 residues. Deletions cut 0 bases from V and 2 bases from J, with 11 bases between. This chain's CDR3 is CASSQDVETPYNSPLHF. In DNA form, the CDR3 reads TGCGCCAGCAGCCAAGATGTGGAAACCCCCTATAATTCACCCCTCCACTTT.

A note on this clone: Additional DNA sequences in this sample encode the identical CDR3. The genes are TRBV5-6 and TRBJ2-1, with D possibly matching TRBD1 (6 bases). V lost 1 base and J lost 0, with 8 bases in between. Germline loops: CDR1 SGHDT, CDR2 YYEEEE. This CDR3 contains 15 residues. The DNA of the CDR3 is TGTGCCAGCAGCTTGACAGGGAGCTCCTACAATGAGCAGTTCTTC. Its protein is CASSLTGSSYNEQFF.

This clone was recorded only once. The CDR3 loop is CASRPSDRADEKLFF. CDR3 nucleotide sequence: TGTGCCAGCAGACCTTCGGACAGGGCTGATGAAAAACTGTTTTTT. The chain joins TRBV28 to TRBJ1-4; 8 bases are a match to TRBD1. The germline V gene has CDR1 MDHEN and CDR2 SYDVKM. V gave up 6 bases and J gave up 6 bases; unmatched junction bases: 9. The CDR3 has 15 amino acids.

V is TRBV4-1 and J is TRBJ2-7; D is possibly TRBD2 (6 bases). V was pared by 3 bases and J by 4 bases, with 19 bases between. The CDR3 length is 16 residues. Germline values: CDR1 MGHRA, CDR2 YSYEKL. CDR3 in DNA: TGCGCCAGCAGCCAGACAGTACGGGGGATAATATACGAGCAGTACTTC. Protein product: CASSQTVRGIIYEQYF.

The chain links TRBV11-2 to TRBJ2-7; no definite D call. Germline V gene data show CDR1 as SGHAT and CDR2 as FQNNGV. Between the trimmed V and J ends, which lost 2 bases and 0 bases, there was a span of 11 bases. CDR3 length equals 15 residues. CDR3 loop: CASSLSRRASYEQYF. CDR3 coding DNA: TGTGCCAGCAGCTTATCCAGAAGGGCCTCCTACGAGCAGTACTTC.

The gene calls are TRBV28 and TRBJ1-1; D may be TRBD1 (5 bases). Germline lookup yields CDR1 MDHEN and CDR2 SYDVKM. The V end lost 6 bases, the J end lost 4 bases, and 12 bases lay between the germline ends. The CDR3 covers 13 residues. In DNA form, the CDR3 reads TGTGCCAGCAGCATGGGGCGGGGCACTGAAGCTTTCTTT. The encoded protein is CASSMGRGTEAFF.

The chain is built from TRBV4-2 and TRBJ2-4; 12 bases fit TRBD1. The CDR3 sequence is 18 residues long. V gave up 0 bases and J gave up 8 bases; unmatched junction bases: 11. Per germline, CDR1 LGHNA and CDR2 YNFKEQ. CDR3 region: CASSQDHRDRGLEDIQYF. The CDR3, as DNA: TGTGCCAGCAGCCAAGATCATAGGGACAGGGGGCTTGAGGACATTCAGTACTTC.

The chain employs TRBV27 and TRBJ2-7; D possibly corresponds to TRBD2 (7 bases). Germline V gives CDR1 MNHEY, CDR2 SMNVEV (reference sequence). This CDR3 region has 13 residues. The V gene lost 8 bases and the J gene lost 2 bases, with 13 bases spanning the gap. The CDR3 region has the DNA TGTGCCAGCGCGAGGGGGGGCACCTACGAGCAGTACTTC. It translates to CASARGGTYEQYF.

The chain couples TRBV2 to TRBJ2-7; TRBD2 matches at 7 bases. CDR1 and CDR2 from the germline V gene are SNHLY and FYNNEI. The CDR3 runs 15 residues. Germline trimming cut 3 bases from V and 6 bases from J; bases unmatched to any gene: 11. In nucleotides, the CDR3 is TGTGCCAGCAGTGACCGCGGGAGAAGGCTTGTCGAGCAGTACTTC. Residues: CASSDRGRRLVEQYF.

The genes are TRBV27 and TRBJ2-1, with D maybe TRBD2 (5 bases). V lost 3 bases to trimming and J lost 9 bases, with 15 bases between them. This CDR3 has 14 residues. Germline assignment: CDR1 MNHEY and CDR2 SMNVEV (reference sequence). Here the CDR3 reads CASSFILAASEQFF. The CDR3 nucleotides read TGTGCCAGCAGTTTTATCCTAGCTGCTAGTGAGCAGTTCTTC.

The chain employs TRBV4-1 and TRBJ2-6, with D unresolved. Germline CDR1 and CDR2: MGHRA and YSYEKL. This CDR3 comprises 17 residues. V lost 4 bases, J lost 1 base, and 14 bases lay in between. CDR3 region: CASSPRRIQSGANVLTF. CDR3 in DNA: TGCGCCAGCAGCCCCCGTCGAATTCAGTCTGGGGCCAACGTCCTGACTTTC.

The chain combines TRBV7-8 with TRBJ2-1; weak D call: TRBD2 (6 bases). Between the trimmed V and J ends, which lost 8 bases and 8 bases, there was a span of 10 bases. Germline loops: CDR1 SGHVS, CDR2 FQNEAQ. This CDR3 region has 11 residues. This CDR3 reads CASGPGDEQFF. CDR3 in DNA: TGTGCCAGCGGGCCGGGAGATGAGCAGTTCTTC.

V usage is TRBV28 and J usage is TRBJ2-7; D is undetermined. Trimming shortened V by 5 bases and J by 0 bases, and 11 bases separated the two germline ends. The CDR3 loop spans 14 amino acids. CDR1 and CDR2 from the germline V gene are MDHEN and SYDVKM. The CDR3 bases are TGTGCCAGCAGTCGACCGAAACGCTCCTACGAGCAGTACTTC. This encodes CASSRPKRSYEQYF.

V is TRBV9 and J is TRBJ1-2, with D unclear. The germline CDR1 and CDR2 sequences are SGDLS and YYNGEE. Between the trimmed V and J ends, which lost 5 bases and 7 bases, there was a span of 6 bases. The CDR3 contains 10 residues. CDR3 in amino acids: CASRLGGYTF. The CDR3 DNA is TGTGCCAGCAGACTGGGTGGCTACACCTTC. The variable domain in full, with the rest retrieved from reference TRBV9 and TRBJ1-2, is DSGVTQTPKHLITATGQRVTLRCSPRSGDLSVYWYQQSLDQGLQFLIQYYNGEERAKGNILERFSAQQFPDLHSELNLSSLELGDSALYFCASRLGGYTFGSGTRLTVV.

The chain employs TRBV28 and TRBJ2-1; 7 bases map to TRBD2. The CDR3 runs to 14 residues. Looked up from germline, CDR1 is MDHEN and CDR2 is SYDVKM. Unmatched junction bases numbered 13, after V lost 6 bases and J lost 11 bases. In nucleotides, the CDR3 is TGTGCCAGCAGCCTATCCGCAGGGAGGGATAAGCAGTTCTTC. Protein sequence: CASSLSAGRDKQFF.

The J gene is TRBJ2-7, the V gene TRBV9, with 7 bases aligning to TRBD1. Germline V gives CDR1 SGDLS, CDR2 YYNGEE. The CDR3 length is 16 residues. After removal of 2 bases from V and 3 bases from J, the junction contained 11 bases not matched to a gene. CDR3 region: CASSVFPQTGYYEQYF. CDR3 in DNA: TGTGCCAGCAGCGTTTTCCCCCAGACAGGGTACTACGAGCAGTACTTC.

The rearrangement links TRBV15 to TRBJ2-5, with 11 positions matching TRBD2. The CDR3 has 15 amino acids. Trimming cost V 5 bases and J 2 bases; bases outside gene matches: 4. CDR1 LNHNV and CDR2 YYDKDF come from the germline V gene (reference sequence). CDR3: CATSGRTSGQETQYF. The CDR3 bases are TGTGCCACCAGCGGAAGGACTAGCGGGCAAGAGACCCAGTACTTC.

J is TRBJ2-3 and V is TRBV9; no clear D. V lost 3 bases to trimming and J lost 0 bases, with 5 bases between them. Germline V gene data show CDR1 as SGDLS and CDR2 as YYNGEE. This CDR3 has 13 residues. In DNA, the CDR3 is TGTGCCAGCAGCGCTATAAGCACAGATACGCAGTATTTT. This translates into CASSAISTDTQYF.

The chain uses TRBV9 and TRBJ2-1; 10 bases line up with TRBD2. CDR3 length: 14 amino acids. V shed 4 bases, J shed 7 bases, and the junction held 5 bases outside the gene matches. CDR1 and CDR2 from the germline V gene are SGDLS and YYNGEE. CDR3 nucleotide sequence: TGTGCCAGCAGCCCCGGGACTAGCGCGAATGAGCAGTTCTTC. Translation: CASSPGTSANEQFF.